This passage covers 2 T cell receptor beta chains from one sample sequenced in a study of cytomegalovirus exposure and HLA in healthy donors. Primers: 60 Vbeta forward and 13 Jbeta reverse. Produced via immunoSEQ multiplex PCR; TCRdb's table is partial and in-frame only. This sample's clone table lists roughly 150,000 clones. Sequencing was performed on PBMCs. Receptors were obtained from a woman aged 50 to 60 in good health and CMV-seronegative.

J is TRBJ1-4 and V is TRBV2; no clear D gene. Trimming stripped 7 bases from V and 7 bases from J, with 13 bases between. The CDR3 sequence is 13 residues long. The germline V gene encodes CDR1 SNHLY and CDR2 FYNNEI. CDR3 bases: TGTGCCAGCACATACGCGGTCGGTGAAAAACTGTTTTTT. It yields the protein CASTYAVGEKLFF.

The rearrangement joins TRBV5-1 to TRBJ1-1; D gene unclear. The CDR3 sequence is 12 residues long. CDR1 SGHRS and CDR2 YFSETQ come from the germline V gene. V lost 4 bases, J lost 0 bases, and 4 bases lay in between. In DNA, the CDR3 is TGCGCCAGCAGCACACTGAACACTGAAGCTTTCTTT. This codes for CASSTLNTEAFF.